One sample yielded the 19 T cell receptor beta chains listed below, sequenced in a study of OX40 agonist ivuxolimab in advanced cancers. Profiling relied on immunoSEQ multiplex PCR, and the TCRdb table lists in-frame clones only, not all of them. The profile covers about 74,000 clones, with 84% appearing a single time and 2% to 2.5% taken by the ten largest. The sequencing here drew on CD4+ or CD8+ T cells sorted from blood, taken in a trial of the OX40 agonist ivuxolimab. The source of these receptors is an adult with an advanced solid tumor such as melanoma, head and neck, liver or kidney cancer.

The chain recombines TRBV29-1 with TRBJ2-7, with TRBD1 matching over 7 bases. Germline CDR1 and CDR2: SQVTM and ANQGSEA. Germline trimming cut 4 bases from V and 2 bases from J; bases unmatched to any gene: 8. The CDR3 covers 14 residues. CDR3 sequence: CSVVSGQRTYEQYF. In DNA, the CDR3 is TGCAGCGTTGTCTCGGGACAGAGGACCTACGAGCAGTACTTC.

The rearrangement joins TRBV18 to TRBJ1-1; tentatively, D is TRBD1 (5 bases). V dropped 2 bases and J dropped 0 bases, with 16 bases sitting between them. Germline CDR1 and CDR2: KGHSH and LQKENI. CDR3 length: 17 amino acids. The CDR3 nucleotides are TGTGCCAGCTCACCAAAATCAGGGCACTCCTTGAACACTGAAGCTTTCTTT. Its translation: CASSPKSGHSLNTEAFF. Full variable domain (rest looked up from reference TRBV18 and TRBJ1-1): NAGVMQNPRHLVRRRGQEARLRCSPMKGHSHVYWYRQLPEEGLKFMVYLQKENIIDESGMPKERFSAEFPKEGPSILRIQQVVRGDSAAYFCASSPKSGHSLNTEAFFGQGTRLTVV.

The chain links TRBV27 to TRBJ1-1, with a weak D call TRBD1 (5 bases). Per germline, CDR1 MNHEY and CDR2 SMNVEV (reference sequence). CDR3 length equals 16 residues. Trimming shortened V by 2 bases and J by 0 bases, and 13 bases separated the two germline ends. The CDR3 here is CASSLTRGLLNTEAFF. In DNA, the CDR3 is TGTGCCAGCAGTTTAACGAGGGGATTATTGAACACTGAAGCTTTCTTT.

The CDR3 region has the DNA TGTGCCAGCAGCGTTGCGCCGGTCCCCCAAGAGACCCAGTACTTC. It yields the protein CASSVAPVPQETQYF. The chain employs TRBV5-5 and TRBJ2-5; D remains unclear. Germline CDR1 reads SGHKS; CDR2 reads YYEKEE (reference sequence). Trimming took 4 bases from V and 1 from J, leaving 14 bases between them. The CDR3 has 15 amino acids.

The chain employs TRBV7-3 and TRBJ2-7; 9 bases align to TRBD1. The J segment lost 2 bases and the V segment lost 2 bases, leaving 4 bases of the junction unmatched. From germline, CDR1 is SGHTA and CDR2 FQGTGA. The CDR3 consists of 15 residues. The CDR3 spells CASSLQQGATYEQYF. CDR3 sequence (DNA): TGTGCCAGCAGCTTACAACAGGGGGCGACCTACGAGCAGTACTTC.

The rearrangement links TRBV27 to TRBJ2-3; 10 bases align to TRBD1. V lost 8 bases and J lost 4; bases outside the gene matches: 12. This CDR3 is 16 amino acids long. Germline-derived CDR1 and CDR2 are MNHEY and SMNVEV (reference sequence). CDR3 residues: CASGPWTGGGADTQYF. The DNA of the CDR3 is TGTGCCAGCGGGCCGTGGACAGGGGGGGGTGCAGATACGCAGTATTTT.

The V gene is TRBV5-1, the J gene TRBJ1-1, with a tentative D call TRBD1 (6 bases). CDR1 SGHRS and CDR2 YFSETQ come from the germline V gene. The CDR3 sequence is 13 residues long. Trimming shortened V by 1 base and J by 4 bases, and 8 bases separated the two germline ends. This CDR3 reads CASSLRGGTEAFF. The CDR3 DNA follows: TGCGCCAGCAGCTTGCGAGGGGGCACTGAAGCTTTCTTT.

The chain recombines TRBV6-6 with TRBJ1-6; 7 bases fit TRBD1. The CDR3 consists of 16 residues. The germline V gene has CDR1 MNHNY and CDR2 SVGAGI (reference sequence). V dropped 7 bases and J dropped 9; count of bases not matched to a gene: 15. CDR3 region: CASTHKRQGSSSPLHF. CDR3 sequence (DNA): TGTGCCAGCACCCATAAGCGACAGGGTAGTAGTTCACCCCTCCACTTT.

V usage is TRBV5-5 and J usage is TRBJ2-5, with D perhaps matching TRBD1 (5 bases). Trimming took 3 bases from V and 0 from J, leaving 12 bases between them. The CDR3 contains 15 residues. Germline assignment: CDR1 SGHKS and CDR2 YYEKEE (reference sequence). The CDR3 loop reads CASSWGLVDQETQYF. CDR3 DNA: TGTGCCAGCAGCTGGGGCCTTGTGGACCAAGAGACCCAGTACTTC.

The chain joins TRBV11-3 to TRBJ2-1; TRBD1 aligns across 9 bases. J was trimmed by 3 bases and V by 5 bases; bases with no gene match: 5. Germline-derived CDR1 and CDR2 are SGHNT and YENEEA. The CDR3 is made up of 15 amino acids. CDR3 protein: CASSLRQGDYNEQFF. Written as DNA, the CDR3 is TGTGCCAGCAGCCTCCGACAGGGGGACTACAATGAGCAGTTCTTC.

This clone showed up just a few times. This chain joins TRBV13 and TRBJ2-1; D is unclear. Trimming removed 5 bases at V and 6 bases at J, with 14 bases between. The CDR3 length is 14 residues. CDR1 and CDR2 (germline): PRHDT, FYEKMQ (reference sequence). In DNA form, the CDR3 reads TGTGCCAGCAGCCAATCCTGGAAGGCCAATGAGCAGTTCTTC. Translated: CASSQSWKANEQFF. Filled out from reference TRBV13 and TRBJ2-1, the complete variable domain reads AAGVIQSPRHLIKEKRETATLKCYPIPRHDTVYWYQQGPGQDPQFLISFYEKMQSDKGSIPDRFSAQQFSDYHSELNMSSLELGDSALYFCASSQSWKANEQFFGPGTRLTVL.

The chain recombines TRBV28 with TRBJ2-7; 12 positions agree with TRBD1. The V gene end was trimmed by 8 bases and the J gene end by 5 bases; junction bases not matched to a gene: 4. The CDR3 has 13 amino acids. In germline, CDR1 is MDHEN, CDR2 SYDVKM. The CDR3 DNA follows: TGTGCCAGCTCCGGGACAGGGGGCCACGAGCAGTACTTC. It specifies CASSGTGGHEQYF.

V usage is TRBV30 and J usage is TRBJ2-7; D is unresolved. CDR3 length: 12 residues. V shed 5 bases and J shed 0 bases, with 8 bases lying between them. Germline assignment: CDR1 GTSNPN and CDR2 SVGIG (reference sequence). The CDR3 DNA is TGTGCCTGGTCTCGGAGCTCCTACGAGCAGTACTTC. This sequence encodes CAWSRSSYEQYF.

The chain has TRBV5-4 and TRBJ2-6; weak D call: TRBD2 (5 bases). The V gene's germline CDR1 is SGHNT and CDR2 YYREEE (reference sequence). The CDR3 sequence is 15 residues long. Trimming cost V 1 base and J 4 bases, with 9 bases left between them. The CDR3 here is CASSLWGAGANVLTF. For the CDR3, the DNA is TGTGCCAGCAGCTTGTGGGGAGCGGGGGCCAACGTCCTGACTTTC.

V and J are TRBV6-5 and TRBJ2-6, with D unresolved. Germline loops: CDR1 MNHEY, CDR2 SVGAGI. This CDR3 spans 15 amino acids. V lost 2 bases and J 0 bases, leaving 5 bases between the germline ends. Written as DNA, the CDR3 is TGTGCCAGCAGTTACGGTGGCTCTGGGGCCAACGTCCTGACTTTC. It encodes CASSYGGSGANVLTF.

The chain carries TRBV28 and TRBJ2-1, with 10 bases lining up with TRBD2. The CDR3 sequence is 17 residues long. The germline CDR1 and CDR2 sequences are MDHEN and SYDVKM. V trimming: 6 bases; J trimming: 5 bases; junction bases outside the gene matches: 13. The CDR3 DNA reads TGTGCCAGCAGCCCGGCGGGGGCTAGCGGGAGAGACAATGAGCAGTTCTTC. As protein: CASSPAGASGRDNEQFF.

The chain carries TRBV4-3 and TRBJ1-1; D might be TRBD1 (5 bases). The V and J ends lost 8 bases and 0 bases respectively, with 10 bases between them. Germline CDR1 LGHNA, CDR2 YSLEER. CDR3 size: 13 residues. CDR3 sequence (DNA): TGCGCCAGCTCGAGGGGCTTGAACACTGAAGCTTTCTTT. Protein product: CASSRGLNTEAFF.

J is TRBJ2-5 and V is TRBV7-2, with TRBD1 matching 7 bases. The tail of the sequence fits TRBJ2-7 better, so the J call may be wrong. The CDR3 sequence is 14 residues long. Germline CDR1 reads SGHTA; CDR2 reads FQGNSA. The CDR3 sequence: CASTLQTGSYEQYF. The CDR3 region has the DNA TGTGCCAGCACCTTGCAGACAGGGTCCTACGAGCAGTACTTC.

This chain connects TRBV4-2 to TRBJ2-4; D is possibly TRBD2 (5 bases). Germline lookup yields CDR1 LGHNA and CDR2 YNFKEQ. Trimming took 5 bases from V and 5 from J, leaving 19 bases between them. This CDR3 region has 16 residues. The chain's CDR3 is CASSISITGSQNIQYF. The CDR3 bases are TGTGCCAGCAGCATCTCGATTACGGGGTCCCAAAACATTCAGTACTTC.